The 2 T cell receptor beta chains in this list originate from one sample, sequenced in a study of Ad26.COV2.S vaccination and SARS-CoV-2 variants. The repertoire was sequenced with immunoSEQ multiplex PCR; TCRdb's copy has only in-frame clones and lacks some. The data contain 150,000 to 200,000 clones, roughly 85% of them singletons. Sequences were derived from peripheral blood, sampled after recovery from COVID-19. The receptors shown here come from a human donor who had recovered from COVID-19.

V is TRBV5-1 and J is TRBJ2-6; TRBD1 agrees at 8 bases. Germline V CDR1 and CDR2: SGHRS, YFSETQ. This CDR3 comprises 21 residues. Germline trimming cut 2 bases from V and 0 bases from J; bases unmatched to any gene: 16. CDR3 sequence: CASSLSGGLALRLSGANVLTF. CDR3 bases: TGCGCCAGCAGCTTATCAGGGGGCTTGGCACTCAGGCTCTCTGGGGCCAACGTCCTGACTTTC. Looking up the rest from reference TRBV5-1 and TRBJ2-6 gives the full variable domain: KAGVTQTPRYLIKTRGQQVTLSCSPISGHRSVSWYQQTPGQGLQFLFEYFSETQRNKGNFPGRFSGRQFSNSRSEMNVSTLELGDSALYLCASSLSGGLALRLSGANVLTFGAGSRLTVL.

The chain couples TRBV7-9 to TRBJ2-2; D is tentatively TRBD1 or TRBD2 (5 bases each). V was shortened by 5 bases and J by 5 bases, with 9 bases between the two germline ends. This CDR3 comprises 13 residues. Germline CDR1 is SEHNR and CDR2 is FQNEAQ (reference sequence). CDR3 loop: CASSDGATGELFF. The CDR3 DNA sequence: TGTGCCAGCAGCGACGGGGCTACCGGGGAGCTGTTTTTT.